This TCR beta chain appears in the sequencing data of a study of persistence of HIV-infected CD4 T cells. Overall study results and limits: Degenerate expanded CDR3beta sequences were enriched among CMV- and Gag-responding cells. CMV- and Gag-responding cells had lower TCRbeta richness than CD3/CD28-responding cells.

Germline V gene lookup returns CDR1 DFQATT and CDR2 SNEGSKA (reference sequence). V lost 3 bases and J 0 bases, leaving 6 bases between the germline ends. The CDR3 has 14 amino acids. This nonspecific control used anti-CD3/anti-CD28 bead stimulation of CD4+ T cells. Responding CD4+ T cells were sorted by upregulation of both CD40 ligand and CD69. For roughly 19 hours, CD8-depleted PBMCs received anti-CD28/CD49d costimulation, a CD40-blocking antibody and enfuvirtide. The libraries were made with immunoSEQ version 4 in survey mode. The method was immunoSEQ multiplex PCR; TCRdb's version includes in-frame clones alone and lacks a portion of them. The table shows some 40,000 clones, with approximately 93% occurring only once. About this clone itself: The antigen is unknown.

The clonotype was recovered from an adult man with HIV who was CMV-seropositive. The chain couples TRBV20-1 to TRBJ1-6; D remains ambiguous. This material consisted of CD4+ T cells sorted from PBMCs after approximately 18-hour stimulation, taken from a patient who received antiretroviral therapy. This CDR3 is CSASGSSYNSPLHF. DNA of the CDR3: TGCAGTGCTAGTGGGAGCTCCTATAATTCACCCCTCCACTTT.